This paragraph reports one TCR beta chain. The table came from immunoSEQ multiplex PCR; TCRdb's copy has only in-frame clones and leaves some out. This sample has some 200,000 clones, with around 75% found just once. The data stem from a study of cytotoxic CD8 clonotypes in ibrutinib-treated CLL. In germline, CDR1 is MGHDK, CDR2 SYGVNS. V was shortened by 0 bases and J by 4 bases, with 4 bases between the two germline ends. This CDR3 is built from 12 residues. The rearrangement uses TRBV25-1 and TRBJ2-7; D unresolved. The sample in question was PBMCs, obtained after 12 months of ibrutinib treatment. The sequence derives from a human donor with chronic lymphocytic leukemia. The CDR3 bases are TGTGCCAGCAGTGAATACGGGTACGAGCAGTACTTC. Encoded protein: CASSEYGYEQYF.